Listed here is a single T cell receptor beta chain. The data were taken from a study of regulatory T cells in long-lasting Graves disease. The germline V gene has CDR1 SGHDN and CDR2 FVKESK. The trim removed 0 bases at V and 4 bases at J, leaving 5 bases unmatched. This CDR3 comprises 17 residues. Time point in this sample: newly diagnosed GD, antithyroid drugs for less than 3 months. RNA isolated from PBMCs was used to make the TCR library. CDR3 regions were amplified by Arm-PCR using iRepertoire HTBI primers to build TCR beta libraries. TCRdb used MiXCR to reprocess the multiplex PCR reads, holding one entry per CDR3 protein. The data show approximately 350,000 distinct CDR3 sequences, with roughly 17% seen just once and about 27% held by the top ten. The same specimen was also included in a second study, on T cells in Graves' hyperthyroidism and ophthalmopathy.

Source: peripheral blood mononuclear cells (PBMCs), taken at new diagnosis, from a patient treated with antithyroid drugs. The TCR sequence derives from a man aged 40-49 years with Graves disease. The rearrangement links TRBV14 to TRBJ2-1, with 11 bases that match TRBD1. The CDR3: CASSQEDRGLRYNEQFF. The CDR3 nucleotides read TGTGCCAGCAGCCAAGAGGACAGGGGGCTTAGGTACAATGAGCAGTTCTTC.